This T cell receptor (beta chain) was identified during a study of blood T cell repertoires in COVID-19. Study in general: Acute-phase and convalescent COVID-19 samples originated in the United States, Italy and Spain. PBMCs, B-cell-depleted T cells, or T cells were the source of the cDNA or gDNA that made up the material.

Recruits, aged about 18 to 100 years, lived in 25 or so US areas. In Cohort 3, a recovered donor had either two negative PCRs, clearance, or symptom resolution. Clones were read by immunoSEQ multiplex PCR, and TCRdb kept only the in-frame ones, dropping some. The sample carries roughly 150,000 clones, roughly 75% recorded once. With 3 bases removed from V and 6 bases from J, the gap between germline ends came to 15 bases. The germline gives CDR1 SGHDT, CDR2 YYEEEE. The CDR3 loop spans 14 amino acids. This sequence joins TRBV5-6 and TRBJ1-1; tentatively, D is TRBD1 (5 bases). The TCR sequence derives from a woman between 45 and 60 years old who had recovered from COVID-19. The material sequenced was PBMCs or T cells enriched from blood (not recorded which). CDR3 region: CASSSLGGVAEAFF. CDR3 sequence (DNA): TGTGCCAGCAGCTCCCTTGGGGGGGTTGCTGAAGCTTTCTTT.